A single sample is the source of the 28 T cell receptor beta chains below, sequenced in a study of human T cells and chemical hapten exposure (dated by TCRdb to about 2021). Library method: RACE. TCRdb shows the sequencer as NextSeq 500. TCRdb trimmed public reads at Q25 via fastp, called clones via MiXCR and kept in-frame beta chains. Entries are consolidated by CDR3 protein sequence, retaining the most common genes and DNA. The sample records fewer than 200,000 distinct CDR3 sequences, approximately 30% of which are singletons. The ten most abundant clones make up 2.1% of the sample. Per the publication, the time point label means: patch test 3, about 24 weeks after DPC sensitization. Explained via the paper, the treatment or condition label denotes: therapeutic diphenylcyclopropenone sensitization with weekly scalp DPC. The sample was whole blood, taken in connection with sensitization to the hapten diphenylcyclopropenone (DPC). These receptors were taken from a woman between 18 and 29 years old with alopecia areata. Some clones in this sample may be carry-over from other donors' samples.

This clonotype turned up a few times. The genes are TRBV24-1 and TRBJ2-2; 7 bases map to TRBD1. Germline CDR1 and CDR2: KGHDR and SFDVKD. There are 16 residues in the CDR3. Trimming at V came to 3 bases and at J to 7 bases, leaving 10 bases not matched to a gene. The CDR3 region is CATSDPAGTAVGELFF. The CDR3 nucleotides are TGTGCCACCAGTGATCCAGCCGGGACAGCTGTCGGGGAGCTGTTTTTT.

This clonotype was recorded many times. The chain carries TRBV20-1 and TRBJ2-1; D is possibly TRBD1 (7 bases). This CDR3 is built from 17 residues. V lost 1 base and J 0 bases, leaving 16 bases between the germline ends. Germline-derived CDR1 and CDR2 are DFQATT and SNEGSKA (reference sequence). In nucleotides, the CDR3 is TGCAGTGCTAGAGCCAGGGGGACTTCGAGCTCCTACAATGAGCAGTTCTTC. Protein sequence: CSARARGTSSSYNEQFF.

J is TRBJ2-5 and V is TRBV20-1, with D perhaps being TRBD1 or TRBD2 (7 bases each). V shed 4 bases and J shed 1 base, with 16 bases lying between them. CDR3 length: 15 amino acids. The germline gives CDR1 DFQATT, CDR2 SNEGSKA (reference sequence). The CDR3 spells CSAIRAGGVQETQYF. The CDR3 coding sequence is TGCAGTGCTATCAGGGCAGGGGGGGTCCAAGAGACCCAGTACTTC.

This chain uses TRBV5-1 with TRBJ1-5; D may be TRBD1 (5 bases). V was shortened by 1 base and J by 7 bases, with 9 bases between the two germline ends. The CDR3 is 13 amino acids. The germline CDR1 and CDR2 sequences are SGHRS and YFSETQ. CDR3 protein: CASSLNWGQPQHF. DNA of the CDR3: TGCGCCAGCAGCTTGAATTGGGGCCAGCCCCAGCATTTT.

This chain connects TRBV27 to TRBJ2-5; 10 bases match TRBD2. The junction had 5 bases not matched to a gene; V was cut back by 5 bases and J by 2 bases. CDR3 length equals 15 residues. CDR1 and CDR2 (germline): MNHEY, SMNVEV (reference sequence). The chain's CDR3 is CASSLAGVWQETQYF. The CDR3 coding sequence is TGTGCCAGCAGTCTAGCGGGAGTGTGGCAAGAGACCCAGTACTTC.

This clonotype was detected only a few times. V gene TRBV6-6 combines with J gene TRBJ2-2; possible D gene TRBD2, 5 bases. Trimming left V 7 bases short and J 1 base short, with 10 bases between. Germline V CDR1 and CDR2: MNHNY, SVGAGI (reference sequence). CDR3 length: 14 amino acids. CDR3 DNA sequence: TGTGCCAGCACCCTCGGGGTGAACACCGGGGAGCTGTTTTTT. This codes for CASTLGVNTGELFF.

The chain is built from TRBV20-1 and TRBJ1-3; 7 bases fit TRBD1. The CDR3 is 14 amino acids. Germline CDR1 DFQATT, CDR2 SNEGSKA (reference sequence). The V and J ends lost 0 bases and 4 bases, in that order; junction bases with no gene match: 3. The CDR3, as DNA: TGCAGTGCTAGAGATCGGGGACAGGGAAACACCATATATTTT. Amino acid sequence: CSARDRGQGNTIYF.

The chain recombines TRBV29-1 with TRBJ1-4; a weak D match, TRBD1 (6 bases). The V gene's germline CDR1 is SQVTM and CDR2 ANQGSEA. The CDR3 loop spans 12 amino acids. V was shortened by 4 bases and J by 8 bases, with 11 bases between the two germline ends. This chain's CDR3 is CSVVGGGEKLFF. The CDR3 region has the DNA TGCAGCGTTGTCGGGGGGGGCGAAAAACTGTTTTTT.

This clonotype showed up just a few times. The chain employs TRBV5-1 and TRBJ1-4, with TRBD1 matching 10 bases. The V and J ends lost 7 bases and 8 bases, in that order; junction bases with no gene match: 5. The germline V gene has CDR1 SGHRS and CDR2 YFSETQ. The CDR3 extends over 13 amino acids. The CDR3 spells CASGDRGGEKLFF. The CDR3 region has the DNA TGCGCCAGCGGGGACAGGGGAGGCGAAAAACTGTTTTTT.

The chain uses TRBV4-1 and TRBJ1-5, with D perhaps matching TRBD1 (6 bases). This CDR3 has 14 amino acids. Germline CDR1 reads MGHRA; CDR2 reads YSYEKL. V was clipped by 4 bases and J by 5 bases, with 12 bases between them. The CDR3 DNA sequence: TGCGCCAGCAGCCGGGGAGGGGGGGATCAGCCCCAGCATTTT. This translates into CASSRGGGDQPQHF.

CDR3 nucleotides: TGCAGCGTTTCGCCTGGGACAGGGGGCTCTGGGGCCAACGTCCTGACTTTC. Translating it yields CSVSPGTGGSGANVLTF. The chain employs TRBV29-1 and TRBJ2-6, with 11 bases fitting TRBD1. The germline gives CDR1 SQVTM, CDR2 ANQGSEA. CDR3 size: 17 residues. V dropped 5 bases and J dropped 0; count of bases not matched to a gene: 6. Looking up the rest from reference TRBV29-1 and TRBJ2-6 gives the full variable domain: SAVISQKPSRDICQRGTSLTIQCQVDSQVTMMFWYRQQPGQSLTLIATANQGSEATYESGFVIDKFPISRPNLTFSTLTVSNMSPEDSSIYLCSVSPGTGGSGANVLTFGAGSRLTVL.

The V call is TRBV7-9, the J call TRBJ2-7; D might be TRBD1 (6 bases). CDR3 length: 16 amino acids. CDR1 is SEHNR, CDR2 FQNEAQ, per germline (reference sequence). The V gene lost 4 bases and the J gene lost 3 bases, with 19 bases spanning the gap. Written as DNA, the CDR3 is TGTGCCAGCAGCTCAAGCGACGACAGGTCGGACTACGAGCAGTACTTC. Translating it yields CASSSSDDRSDYEQYF.

The chain employs TRBV7-8 and TRBJ2-1; weak D call: TRBD2 (6 bases). In germline, CDR1 is SGHVS, CDR2 FQNEAQ. The germline V and J ends were trimmed by 7 bases and 5 bases, with 15 bases remaining between them. The CDR3 loop spans 14 amino acids. The CDR3 DNA is TGTGCCAGCACCACCCCGGGACTCCACAATGAGCAGTTCTTC. Translated, it gives CASTTPGLHNEQFF.

This clonotype was detected a few times. V usage is TRBV3-1 and J usage is TRBJ2-1, with 7 bases matching TRBD2. The CDR3 spans 16 residues. The V and J ends lost 0 bases and 5 bases, in that order; junction bases with no gene match: 7. Germline-derived CDR1 and CDR2 are LGHDT and YNNKEL (reference sequence). The CDR3 protein is CASSQDKTSLDNEQFF. The CDR3 region has the DNA TGTGCCAGCAGCCAAGATAAGACTAGCCTAGACAATGAGCAGTTCTTC.

This chain connects TRBV7-2 to TRBJ2-5, with 7 positions matching TRBD2. The J segment lost 7 bases and the V segment lost 2 bases, leaving 4 bases of the junction unmatched. This CDR3 is built from 13 residues. From germline, CDR1 is SGHTA and CDR2 FQGNSA. The CDR3 spells CASSLTSAGTQYF. The CDR3 coding sequence is TGTGCCAGCAGCTTAACTAGCGCTGGGACCCAGTACTTC.

The V call is TRBV6-2 or TRBV6-3, the J call TRBJ2-3; D unresolved. CDR3 length: 14 amino acids. V was clipped by 7 bases and J by 0 bases, with 11 bases between them. The V gene's germline CDR1 is MNHEY and CDR2 SVGEGT. Here the CDR3 reads CASTRWASTDTQYF. CDR3 bases: TGTGCCAGCACCCGATGGGCTAGCACAGATACGCAGTATTTT.

This clonotype appeared many times. This chain links TRBV19 with TRBJ1-2; D perhaps matches TRBD1 (5 bases). Trimming took off 7 bases at V and 3 bases at J, with 18 bases between the two ends. Germline values: CDR1 LNHDA, CDR2 SQIVND (reference sequence). The CDR3 has 15 amino acids. Here the CDR3 DNA reads TGTGCCAGTACCTTAACAGGCTACAACCACTATGGCTACACCTTC. Translating gives CASTLTGYNHYGYTF.

The sample holds a few counts of this clonotype. A junction end diverges from the germline sequence, so it may reflect a read error. The chain recombines TRBV4-1 with TRBJ1-2; D gene uncertain. CDR3 length: 12 residues. Germline V gives CDR1 MGHRA, CDR2 YSYEKL. CDR3 sequence reads: CASSRGGSQKLF. CDR3 DNA sequence: TGCGCCAGCAGCCGGGGAGGATCACAGAAACTCTTC.

This clonotype turned up a few times. This chain uses TRBV3-1 with TRBJ1-3; D might be TRBD1 (6 bases). V was pared by 3 bases and J by 0 bases, with 9 bases between. Germline loops: CDR1 LGHDT, CDR2 YNNKEL (reference sequence). The CDR3 sequence is 15 residues long. The CDR3 DNA reads as TGTGCCAGCAGCCAGACAGGTTACTCTGGAAACACCATATATTTT. Protein: CASSQTGYSGNTIYF.

The CDR3 coding sequence is TGTGCCATCAGTGAACAGGAGGCTACCTACGAGCAGTACTTC. This gives the protein CAISEQEATYEQYF. The rearrangement uses TRBV10-3 and TRBJ2-7; either TRBD1 or TRBD2 may supply D (5 bases each). V was pared by 3 bases and J by 2 bases, with 11 bases between. CDR1 and CDR2 from the germline V gene are ENHRY and SYGVKD. This CDR3 comprises 14 residues.

The chain links TRBV20-1 to TRBJ2-1; TRBD2 might be the D (7 bases). This CDR3 is built from 14 residues. The V end was cut by 5 bases, the J end by 9 bases, with 20 bases between. CDR1 and CDR2 from the germline V gene are DFQATT and SNEGSKA (reference sequence). The CDR3 DNA is TGCAGTGCTCTCCCTAGGGGAGGGGGGAGTGAGCAGTTCTTC. Encoded protein: CSALPRGGGSEQFF.

This sequence joins TRBV7-2 and TRBJ2-1; D is possibly TRBD1 or TRBD2 (5 bases each). Germline V gene lookup returns CDR1 SGHTA and CDR2 FQGNSA. The V end lost 2 bases, the J end lost 10 bases, and 9 bases lay between the germline ends. There are 12 residues in the CDR3. CDR3 residues: CASSLPGPEQFF. The CDR3 region has the DNA TGTGCCAGCAGCTTACCGGGACCCGAGCAGTTCTTC.

V gene TRBV6-2 or TRBV6-3 combines with J gene TRBJ2-1; the D is unclear. The V end was cut by 0 bases, the J end by 4 bases, with 13 bases between. The CDR3 consists of 16 residues. Germline V gene sequence: CDR1 MNHEY, CDR2 SVGEGT. CDR3 sequence (DNA): TGTGCCAGCAGTTACTCGATTGTCATAGGGTACAATGAGCAGTTCTTC. This sequence encodes CASSYSIVIGYNEQFF.

This clonotype has just a few counts. The chain carries TRBV19 and TRBJ2-7; D is perhaps TRBD1 (5 bases). The V end lost 3 bases, the J end lost 7 bases, and 13 bases lay between the germline ends. This CDR3 contains 13 residues. CDR1 LNHDA and CDR2 SQIVND come from the germline V gene (reference sequence). The CDR3 region has the DNA TGTGCCAGTAGTATCTTGGCAAAGGGGGAGCAGTACTTC. This sequence encodes CASSILAKGEQYF.

The chain uses TRBV9 and TRBJ2-3; no clear D gene. Trimming removed 0 bases from V and 6 bases from J, with 14 bases in between. Per the germline V gene, CDR1 is SGDLS and CDR2 is YYNGEE. This CDR3 has 15 amino acids. The DNA for the CDR3 is TGTGCCAGCAGCGTAGGGGTAGCTTGGGATGATACGCAGTATTTT. It specifies CASSVGVAWDDTQYF. The whole variable domain, filled in from reference TRBV9 and TRBJ2-3, reads DSGVTQTPKHLITATGQRVTLRCSPRSGDLSVYWYQQSLDQGLQFLIQYYNGEERAKGNILERFSAQQFPDLHSELNLSSLELGDSALYFCASSVGVAWDDTQYFGPGTRLTVL.

The V and J genes are TRBV20-1 and TRBJ2-5; 11 bases map to TRBD2. The CDR3 runs to 15 residues. Trimming cost V 5 bases and J 1 base; bases outside gene matches: 6. Germline V gene lookup returns CDR1 DFQATT and CDR2 SNEGSKA (reference sequence). In nucleotides, the CDR3 is TGCAGTGCTGGCCGAACTAGCGGGGGCCAAGAGACCCAGTACTTC. This encodes CSAGRTSGGQETQYF.

This clonotype was detected ten times or more. The chain links TRBV6-6 to TRBJ2-3; maybe TRBD1 (7 bases). The V end lost 2 bases, the J end lost 1 base, and 13 bases lay between the germline ends. The germline gives CDR1 MNHNY, CDR2 SVGAGI (reference sequence). This CDR3 has 16 amino acids. The chain's CDR3 is CASSYGGRGGTDTQYF. The DNA of the CDR3 is TGTGCCAGCAGTTACGGGGGCAGGGGGGGCACAGATACGCAGTATTTT.

This clonotype has just a few counts. The rearrangement joins TRBV9 to TRBJ2-3; TRBD1 matches at 8 bases. CDR3 length: 14 residues. Germline assignment: CDR1 SGDLS and CDR2 YYNGEE. With V trimmed by 0 bases and J by 5 bases, 2 bases remained unmatched. The CDR3: CASSVGGTGDTQYF. CDR3 nucleotide sequence: TGTGCCAGCAGCGTAGGAGGGACAGGAGATACGCAGTATTTT. Together with reference TRBV9 and TRBJ2-3, the CDR3 gives the full variable domain: DSGVTQTPKHLITATGQRVTLRCSPRSGDLSVYWYQQSLDQGLQFLIQYYNGEERAKGNILERFSAQQFPDLHSELNLSSLELGDSALYFCASSVGGTGDTQYFGPGTRLTVL.